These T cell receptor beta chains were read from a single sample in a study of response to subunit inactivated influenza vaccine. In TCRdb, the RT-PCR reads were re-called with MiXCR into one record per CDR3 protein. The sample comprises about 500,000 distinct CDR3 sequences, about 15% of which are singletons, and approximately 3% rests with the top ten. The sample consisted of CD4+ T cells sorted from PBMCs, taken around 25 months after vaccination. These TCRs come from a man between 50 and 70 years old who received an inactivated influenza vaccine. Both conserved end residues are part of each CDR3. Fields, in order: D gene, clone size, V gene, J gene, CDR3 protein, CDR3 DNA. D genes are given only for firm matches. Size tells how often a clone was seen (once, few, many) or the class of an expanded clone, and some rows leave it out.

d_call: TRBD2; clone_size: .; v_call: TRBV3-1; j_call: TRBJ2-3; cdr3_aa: CASSRRSGGNTDTQYF; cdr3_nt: TGTGCCAGCAGCCGACGGAGCGGGGGGAACACAGATACGCAGTATTTT
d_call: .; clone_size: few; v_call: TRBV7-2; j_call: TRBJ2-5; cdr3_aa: CASSLGGGKETQYF; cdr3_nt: TGTGCCAGCAGCCTAGGGGGCGGGAAAGAGACCCAGTACTTC
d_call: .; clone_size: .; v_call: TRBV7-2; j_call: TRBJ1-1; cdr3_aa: CASSLVVTAEAFF; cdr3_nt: TGTGCCAGCAGCTTAGTGGTGACTGCTGAAGCTTTCTTT
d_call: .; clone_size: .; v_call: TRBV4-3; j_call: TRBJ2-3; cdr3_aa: CASSQAGTTSSQYF; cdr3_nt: TGCGCCAGCAGCCAAGCCGGGACAACATCTTCGCAGTATTTT
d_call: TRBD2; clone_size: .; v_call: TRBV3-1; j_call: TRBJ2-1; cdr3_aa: CASSQSGRYNEQFF; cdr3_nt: TGTGCCAGCAGCCAGAGCGGGAGGTACAATGAGCAGTTCTTC
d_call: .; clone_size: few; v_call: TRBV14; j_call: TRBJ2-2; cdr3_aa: CASSPVPTGELFF; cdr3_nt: TGTGCCAGCAGCCCCGTACCGACCGGGGAGCTGTTTTTT
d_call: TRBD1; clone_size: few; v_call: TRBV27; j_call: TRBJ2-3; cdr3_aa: CASSRGGQGFTDTQYF; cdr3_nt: TGTGCCAGCAGTCGGGGGGGACAGGGGTTCACAGATACGCAGTATTTT
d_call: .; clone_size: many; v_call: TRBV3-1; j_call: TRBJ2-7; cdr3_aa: CASSQELRELDEQYF; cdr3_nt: TGTGCCAGCAGCCAAGAACTCCGGGAGTTAGACGAGCAGTACTTC
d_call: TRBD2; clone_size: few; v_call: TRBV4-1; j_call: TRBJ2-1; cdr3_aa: CASSQGGQRGNNEQFF; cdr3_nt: TGCGCCAGCAGCCAAGGGGGGCAGCGGGGGAACAATGAGCAGTTCTTC
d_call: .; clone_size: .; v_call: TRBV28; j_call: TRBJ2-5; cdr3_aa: CASRETVQETQYF; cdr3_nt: TGTGCCAGCCGAGAGACAGTCCAAGAGACCCAGTACTTC
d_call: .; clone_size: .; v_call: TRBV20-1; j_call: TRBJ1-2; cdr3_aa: CSAENTGNYGYTF; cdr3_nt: TGCAGTGCCGAGAATACGGGAAACTATGGCTACACCTTC
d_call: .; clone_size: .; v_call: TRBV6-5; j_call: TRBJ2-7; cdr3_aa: CASSYSVGTGAEAYF; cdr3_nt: .
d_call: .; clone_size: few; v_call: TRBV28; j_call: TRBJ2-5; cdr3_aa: CASSHRVDTEETQYF; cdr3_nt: TGTGCCAGCAGTCACAGGGTCGATACTGAAGAGACCCAGTACTTC
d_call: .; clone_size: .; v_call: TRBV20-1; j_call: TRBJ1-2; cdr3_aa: CSAVRGGDGYTF; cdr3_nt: TGCAGTGCCGTTCGGGGTGGCGATGGCTACACCTTC
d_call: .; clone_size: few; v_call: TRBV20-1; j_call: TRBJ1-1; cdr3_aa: CSASNPMNTEAFF; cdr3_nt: TGCAGTGCTAGTAACCCCATGAACACTGAAGCTTTCTTT
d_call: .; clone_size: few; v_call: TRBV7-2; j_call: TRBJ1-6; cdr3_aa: CASSPGQTYNSPLHF; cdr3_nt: TGTGCCAGCAGCCCCGGACAGACCTATAACTCACCCCTCCACTTT
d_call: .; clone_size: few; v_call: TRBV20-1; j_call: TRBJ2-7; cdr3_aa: CSAIGAAPYEQYF; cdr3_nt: TGCAGTGCTATCGGGGCGGCCCCCTACGAGCAGTACTTC